Shown below are 19 T cell receptor beta chains from a single sample sequenced in a study of T cell repertoires in cytomegalovirus infection (dated by TCRdb to the late 2010s). The instrument given in TCRdb is Illumina HiSeq 1500. Starting from the raw public reads, TCRdb applied fastp trimming at Q25, assembled clones with MiXCR and retained in-frame beta chains. Each CDR3 protein appears once, grouped with its most common genes and DNA. The sample has about 200,000 distinct CDR3 sequences on record, 7.5% to 10% of them singletons. The ten largest account for roughly 4.8% of the sample. The sequencing input was PBMCs. The receptors come from a human donor in good health (CMV status not recorded). Some clones in this sample may be carry-over from other donors' samples.

This clonotype was observed at least ten times. The V and J genes are TRBV7-2 and TRBJ1-2, with a tentative D call TRBD1 (6 bases). The CDR3 is 12 amino acids. Looked up from germline, CDR1 is SGHTA and CDR2 is FQGNSA. V was pared by 6 bases and J by 4 bases, with 9 bases between. The CDR3 nucleotides are TGTGCCAGCAGTATAGGGGGCTATGGCTACACCTTC. This encodes CASSIGGYGYTF.

At least ten counts were recorded for this clonotype. This sequence joins TRBV7-2 and TRBJ1-3; D uncertain. The germline V gene has CDR1 SGHTA and CDR2 FQGNSA. CDR3 size: 15 residues. Trimming took 1 base from V and 0 from J, leaving 7 bases between them. In nucleotides, the CDR3 is TGTGCCAGCAGCTTAGTCGGGATCTCTGGAAACACCATATATTTT. Protein sequence: CASSLVGISGNTIYF.

This clonotype was seen at least ten times. The chain employs TRBV7-2 and TRBJ1-2, with D perhaps matching TRBD1 (6 bases). Trimming cost V 1 base and J 4 bases, with 16 bases left between them. The germline V gene encodes CDR1 SGHTA and CDR2 FQGNSA. The CDR3 consists of 16 residues. The CDR3 DNA follows: TGTGCCAGCAGCTTAGTGGCAGGGGCCGGAGGCTATGGCTACACCTTC. This codes for CASSLVAGAGGYGYTF. Full variable domain (rest looked up from reference TRBV7-2 and TRBJ1-2): GAGVSQSPSNKVTEKGKDVELRCDPISGHTALYWYRQSLGQGLEFLIYFQGNSAPDKSGLPSDRFSAERTGGSVSTLTIQRTQQEDSAVYLCASSLVAGAGGYGYTFGSGTRLTVV.

This clonotype turned up a few times. V usage is TRBV19 and J usage is TRBJ2-1; 8 bases are shared with TRBD2. The germline V gene has CDR1 LNHDA and CDR2 SQIVND (reference sequence). The J segment lost 4 bases and the V segment lost 7 bases, leaving 9 bases of the junction unmatched. The CDR3 is made up of 15 amino acids. The CDR3 nucleotides are TGTGCCAGTACCCCTGACGGGGGGGCTTACAATGAGCAGTTCTTC. Its protein product is CASTPDGGAYNEQFF. Drawing the rest from reference TRBV19 and TRBJ2-1, the complete variable domain is DGGITQSPKYLFRKEGQNVTLSCEQNLNHDAMYWYRQDPGQGLRLIYYSQIVNDFQKGDIAEGYSVSREKKESFPLTVTSAQKNPTAFYLCASTPDGGAYNEQFFGPGTRLTVL.

On this clonotype itself: A much larger clone is a single base away; this may be a read error. The chain couples TRBV12-5 to TRBJ2-3; the D gene could be TRBD1 or TRBD2 (5 bases each). The CDR3 has 16 residues. From germline, CDR1 is LGHNT and CDR2 FRNRAP. CDR3 in DNA: TGTGCTAGTGGTTTGGATGGGGCGGGCCGCTCAGAGACGCAGTATTTT. Translating it yields CASGLDGAGRSETQYF.

The chain employs TRBV30 and TRBJ2-7, with TRBD1 matching over 8 bases. The length of the CDR3 is 13 residues. Germline lookup yields CDR1 GTSNPN and CDR2 SVGIG (reference sequence). With V trimmed by 3 bases and J by 4 bases, 5 bases remained unmatched. The CDR3 reads CAWRAGGVYEQYF. CDR3 bases: TGTGCCTGGAGGGCAGGGGGCGTTTACGAGCAGTACTTC.

Written as DNA, the CDR3 is TGTGCCACCAGTGATTTGGGTCTGGGGCAGAGGAACACCGGGGAGCTGTTTTTT. Protein sequence: CATSDLGLGQRNTGELFF. This chain connects TRBV24-1 to TRBJ2-2; tentatively, D is TRBD1 (5 bases). The CDR3 sequence is 18 residues long. The germline V gene encodes CDR1 KGHDR and CDR2 SFDVKD. V lost 0 bases and J 1 base, leaving 14 bases between the germline ends.

This clonotype came up many times. This chain links TRBV20-1 with TRBJ2-3; a possible D gene is TRBD2 (6 bases). Germline assignment: CDR1 DFQATT and CDR2 SNEGSKA (reference sequence). V was clipped by 6 bases and J by 2 bases, with 18 bases between them. The CDR3 loop spans 15 amino acids. The CDR3 is CSAPLRGATTDTQYF. The CDR3 nucleotides are TGCAGTGCCCCCCTCCGCGGGGCCACCACAGATACGCAGTATTTT.

This clonotype was recorded a few times. The chain employs TRBV20-1 and TRBJ2-6; D is uncertain. The CDR3 is 15 amino acids. Germline CDR1 and CDR2: DFQATT and SNEGSKA (reference sequence). Deletions cut 0 bases from V and 2 bases from J, with 8 bases between. CDR3 region: CSARDDRPGANVLTF. CDR3 bases: TGCAGTGCTAGAGATGATCGTCCTGGGGCCAACGTCCTGACTTTC.

This clonotype was observed at least ten times. The CDR3 spells CASSPHRGDYYGYTF. CDR3 bases: TGTGCCAGCAGCCCCCACAGGGGGGATTACTATGGCTACACCTTC. The chain couples TRBV6-5 to TRBJ1-2; 8 bases fit TRBD1. Germline trimming cut 6 bases from V and 3 bases from J; bases unmatched to any gene: 9. Germline V lookup: CDR1 MNHEY, CDR2 SVGAGI. This CDR3 has 15 amino acids.

This clonotype was seen at least ten times. The chain has TRBV7-4 and TRBJ2-5; 12 bases are shared with TRBD2. CDR3 size: 15 residues. V lost 4 bases to trimming and J lost 5 bases; unmatched junction nucleotides: 5. Germline V gives CDR1 SGHVT, CDR2 SQSDAQ. The CDR3 nucleotides read TGTGCCAGCAGCTCTAGCGGGAGGGCCTCCGAGACCCAGTACTTC. Amino acid sequence: CASSSSGRASETQYF.

With respect to this clonotype: A read error may explain this, as a much larger clone is one base away. This chain connects TRBV19 to TRBJ1-5, with a tentative D call TRBD1 (5 bases). The V gene's germline CDR1 is LNHDA and CDR2 SQIVND (reference sequence). This CDR3 region has 15 residues. CDR3 loop: CASSLDSYSNQHQHF. The CDR3 DNA sequence: TGTGCCAGTAGTCTTGACAGTTATAGCAATCAGCACCAGCATTTT.

J is TRBJ1-3 and V is TRBV24-1; D gene unclear. The germline CDR1 and CDR2 sequences are KGHDR and SFDVKD. Trimming took off 4 bases at V and 0 bases at J, with 12 bases between the two ends. The CDR3 spans 16 residues. The CDR3 here is CATSDPDGNSGNTIYF. CDR3 coding DNA: TGTGCCACCAGTGACCCTGACGGAAACTCTGGAAACACCATATATTTT.

This clonotype has a count of ten or more. The rearrangement joins TRBV7-2 to TRBJ2-1; no reliable D call. With 1 base removed from V and 5 bases from J, the gap between germline ends came to 9 bases. Germline V gives CDR1 SGHTA, CDR2 FQGNSA. The CDR3 consists of 14 residues. Here the CDR3 reads CASSLDTSNNEQFF. DNA for the CDR3: TGTGCCAGCAGCTTAGACACAAGTAACAATGAGCAGTTCTTC.

This clonotype occurred many times. CDR3 nucleotides: TGTGCCAGCAGGACGACTAGCGGGAGGATTTCGGTCTACAATGAGCAGTTCTTC. It codes for CASRTTSGRISVYNEQFF. The J gene is TRBJ2-1, the V gene TRBV7-2; 13 nucleotides agree with TRBD2. J lost 3 bases, V lost 6 bases, and 11 bases had no gene match. Germline loops: CDR1 SGHTA, CDR2 FQGNSA. The length of the CDR3 is 18 residues.

This clonotype was observed many times. V gene TRBV5-1 combines with J gene TRBJ1-1, with D perhaps matching TRBD1 (5 bases). This CDR3 region has 14 residues. Germline V CDR1 and CDR2: SGHRS, YFSETQ. V lost 4 bases and J 3 bases, leaving 13 bases between the germline ends. This CDR3 is CASSRRGGDTEAFF. In DNA, the CDR3 is TGCGCCAGCAGCCGCCGGGGAGGGGACACTGAAGCTTTCTTT.

The V and J genes are TRBV6-5 and TRBJ1-2, with 8 positions matching TRBD1. V lost 1 base, J lost 6 bases, and 16 bases stayed unmatched. The CDR3 is 18 amino acids. Germline assignment: CDR1 MNHEY and CDR2 SVGAGI. This chain's CDR3 is CASSYLRQGKFLSDGYTF. The CDR3 coding sequence is TGTGCCAGCAGTTACTTGCGACAGGGGAAGTTTTTGAGTGATGGCTACACCTTC.

The gene calls are TRBV20-1 and TRBJ1-4; TRBD1 might be the D (6 bases). The CDR3 has 13 residues. Germline V gene data show CDR1 as DFQATT and CDR2 as SNEGSKA (reference sequence). CDR3 coding DNA: TGCAGCGTCGGACCCGGGACAAATGAAAAACTGTTTTTT. Its protein is CSVGPGTNEKLFF.

The gene calls are TRBV6-6 and TRBJ1-1; the match to TRBD1 covers 8 bases. V gave up 8 bases and J gave up 4 bases; unmatched junction bases: 12. The CDR3 extends over 15 amino acids. Per germline, CDR1 MNHNY and CDR2 SVGAGI (reference sequence). The CDR3 region is CASSGKRTGPTEAFF. CDR3 nucleotide sequence: TGTGCCAGCTCCGGGAAGCGGACAGGGCCCACTGAAGCTTTCTTT.